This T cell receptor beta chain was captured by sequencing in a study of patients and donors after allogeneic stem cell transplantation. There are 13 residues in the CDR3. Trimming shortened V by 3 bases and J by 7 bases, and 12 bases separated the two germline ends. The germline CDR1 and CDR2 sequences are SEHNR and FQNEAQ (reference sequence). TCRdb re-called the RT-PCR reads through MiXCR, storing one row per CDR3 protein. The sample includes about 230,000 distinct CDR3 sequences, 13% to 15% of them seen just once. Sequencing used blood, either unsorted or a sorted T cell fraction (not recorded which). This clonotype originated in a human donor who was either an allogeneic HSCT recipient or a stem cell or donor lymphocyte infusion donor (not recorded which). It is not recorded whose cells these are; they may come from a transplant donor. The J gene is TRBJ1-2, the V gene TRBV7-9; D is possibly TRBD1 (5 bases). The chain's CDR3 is CASSFPGIGGYTF. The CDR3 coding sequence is TGTGCCAGCAGCTTCCCAGGGATCGGTGGCTACACCTTC.